The 28 T cell receptor beta chains listed next were all sequenced from one sample in a study of CD8 T cells in ankylosing spondylitis. TCRdb re-analysed the 5' RACE reads in MiXCR, keeping a single row per CDR3 protein. The sample carries hundreds of thousands of distinct CDR3 sequences, roughly 32% recorded once. The sequencing input was blood, either unsorted or a sorted T cell fraction (not recorded which). These receptors were collected from a male donor with ankylosing spondylitis or in good health (not recorded which).

The J gene is TRBJ1-1, the V gene TRBV18; tentatively, D is TRBD1 (5 bases). From germline, CDR1 is KGHSH and CDR2 LQKENI. This CDR3 region has 14 residues. With 4 bases removed from V and 4 bases from J, the gap between germline ends came to 13 bases. CDR3 nucleotides: TGTGCCAGCTCACGTGGCCGGGGGAGCACTGAAGCTTTCTTT. Translating it yields CASSRGRGSTEAFF. Combining the CDR3 with reference TRBV18 and TRBJ1-1 gives the whole variable domain NAGVMQNPRHLVRRRGQEARLRCSPMKGHSHVYWYRQLPEEGLKFMVYLQKENIIDESGMPKERFSAEFPKEGPSILRIQQVVRGDSAAYFCASSRGRGSTEAFFGQGTRLTVV.

The chain combines TRBV30 with TRBJ2-7, with TRBD1 as a possible D gene (6 bases). CDR3 length: 14 amino acids. With 2 bases removed from V and 3 bases from J, the gap between germline ends came to 14 bases. Germline CDR1 is GTSNPN and CDR2 is SVGIG (reference sequence). In DNA form, the CDR3 reads TGTGCCTGGAGTCCCGGGACACTAGGCTACGAGCAGTACTTC. Protein sequence: CAWSPGTLGYEQYF.

This chain links TRBV20-1 with TRBJ2-1, with a tentative D call TRBD2 (6 bases). The CDR3 runs 15 residues. CDR1 and CDR2 (germline): DFQATT, SNEGSKA (reference sequence). Trimming pared 6 bases from V and 8 bases from J, leaving 23 bases between. CDR3 in DNA: TGCAGTGCGACTCCGGGACGTGGGAGGTTAGATGAGCAGTTCTTC. Its protein product is CSATPGRGRLDEQFF.

The J gene is TRBJ2-1, the V gene TRBV4-2; D ambiguous. This CDR3 is built from 15 residues. CDR1 LGHNA and CDR2 YNFKEQ come from the germline V gene. Deletions cut 0 bases from V and 5 bases from J, with 11 bases between. CDR3 region: CASSQENSGDNEQFF. In DNA, the CDR3 is TGTGCCAGCAGCCAAGAAAACAGTGGGGACAATGAGCAGTTCTTC.

This clonotype occurred a few times. This rearrangement joins TRBV20-1 to TRBJ1-3, with a possible D match to TRBD1 (5 bases). The V end was cut by 0 bases, the J end by 4 bases, with 13 bases between. The CDR3 runs to 15 residues. The germline CDR1 and CDR2 sequences are DFQATT and SNEGSKA (reference sequence). Written as DNA, the CDR3 is TGCAGTGCTAGAGAAGGGGCCCTTCCCGGAAACACCATATATTTT. Protein sequence: CSAREGALPGNTIYF.

This clonotype appeared many times. This chain connects TRBV29-1 to TRBJ2-3; D remains unclear. Trimming took 4 bases from V and 2 from J, leaving 1 base between them. CDR3 size: 10 residues. Germline CDR1 SQVTM, CDR2 ANQGSEA. In nucleotides, the CDR3 is TGCAGCGTTGTCACAGATACGCAGTATTTT. It yields the protein CSVVTDTQYF.

The chain uses TRBV15 and TRBJ2-5; D gene ambiguous. Germline CDR1 is LNHNV and CDR2 is YYDKDF (reference sequence). The V end was cut by 5 bases, the J end by 2 bases, with 15 bases between. This CDR3 has 15 amino acids. This chain's CDR3 is CATSLGIGPQETQYF. The CDR3 DNA reads TGTGCCACCAGCTTAGGAATCGGACCTCAAGAGACCCAGTACTTC.

In its sample, this clonotype was seen a few times. This chain connects TRBV6-1 to TRBJ2-7; D tentatively fits TRBD1 or TRBD2 (5 bases each). The CDR3 is 13 amino acids. Trimming shortened V by 8 bases and J by 6 bases, and 17 bases separated the two germline ends. Looked up from germline, CDR1 is MNHNS and CDR2 is SASEGT. The CDR3 nucleotides are TGTGCCAGCCGCAGGGAACCCGGGACCGAGCAGTACTTC. This encodes CASRREPGTEQYF.

This clonotype was seen a few times. The CDR3 sequence is CASKGTGFTDTQYF. DNA for the CDR3: TGTGCCAGCAAAGGGACAGGGTTCACAGATACGCAGTATTTT. This rearrangement joins TRBV12-3 or TRBV12-4 to TRBJ2-3, with 9 nucleotides matching TRBD1. The CDR3 covers 14 residues. J gave up 2 bases and V 7 bases, and 4 bases lay outside the gene matches.

The J gene is TRBJ2-5, the V gene TRBV29-1; D is uncertain. The CDR3 has 11 residues. Germline values: CDR1 SQVTM, CDR2 ANQGSEA. V was cut by 7 bases and J by 4 bases, with 10 bases left in between. The CDR3 region is CSATPRETQYF. The CDR3 nucleotides read TGCAGCGCTACACCCCGAGAGACCCAGTACTTC.

V is TRBV20-1 and J is TRBJ2-7; 9 bases fit TRBD1. This CDR3 region has 15 residues. CDR1 is DFQATT, CDR2 SNEGSKA, per germline (reference sequence). With V trimmed by 6 bases and J by 0 bases, 9 bases remained unmatched. DNA of the CDR3: TGCAGTGCCCCGGGACAGGGATTGGGCTCCTACGAGCAGTACTTC. Translating it yields CSAPGQGLGSYEQYF.

The sample holds a few counts of this clonotype. The V call is TRBV20-1, the J call TRBJ2-3; D possibly corresponds to TRBD2 (5 bases). The ends were cut back, 6 bases at V and 10 bases at J, with 17 bases in the middle. CDR3 length equals 12 residues. Germline assignment: CDR1 DFQATT and CDR2 SNEGSKA (reference sequence). Here the CDR3 reads CSATNLALAQYF. The DNA of the CDR3 is TGCAGTGCAACAAATCTAGCCTTGGCGCAGTATTTT.

Notes on this clonotype: The junction departs from the called germline gene at one end, perhaps through a read error. The rearrangement joins TRBV7-3 to TRBJ2-2; D possibly corresponds to TRBD1 (6 bases). The length of the CDR3 is 14 residues. Germline V gene sequence: CDR1 SGHTA, CDR2 FQGTGA. DNA for the CDR3: TGTGCCAGCAGCTTCCAACAGGGACCCGGGGAGCTGATTTTT. Amino acid sequence: CASSFQQGPGELIF.

The gene calls are TRBV10-2 and TRBJ2-3; TRBD2 matches at 9 bases. Germline CDR1 WSHSY, CDR2 SAAADI. Trimming took 7 bases from V and 4 from J; bases not matched to a gene: 9. CDR3 length: 15 residues. CDR3 protein: CASTKRRGGSDTQYF. The DNA of the CDR3 is TGCGCCAGCACCAAGAGGCGGGGGGGCTCAGATACGCAGTATTTT.

V is TRBV20-1 and J is TRBJ1-2, with no clear D. CDR1 and CDR2 (germline): DFQATT, SNEGSKA (reference sequence). CDR3 size: 14 residues. Trimming left V 2 bases short and J 1 base short, with 11 bases between. As DNA, the CDR3 is TGCAGTGCTAGACAGGCTAGGGATAACTATGGCTACACCTTC. It yields the protein CSARQARDNYGYTF.

Of note for this clonotype: The junction departs from germline at one end; a sequencing error may be responsible. The rearrangement joins TRBV20-1 to TRBJ2-3, with TRBD2 matching over 9 bases. The CDR3 totals 17 residues. Germline CDR1 and CDR2: DFQATT and SNEGSKA (reference sequence). The CDR3 sequence is CCARLIGTSPSTDTQYF. CDR3 DNA sequence: TGCTGTGCTAGATTAATTGGGACTAGCCCTAGCACAGATACGCAGTATTTT.

This clonotype was seen a few times. The V gene is TRBV9, the J gene TRBJ1-4, with D possibly being TRBD1 (5 bases). Deletions cut 3 bases from V and 3 bases from J, with 12 bases between. In germline, CDR1 is SGDLS, CDR2 YYNGEE. This CDR3 region has 15 residues. The CDR3: CASSDARDPNEKLFF. CDR3 coding DNA: TGTGCCAGCAGCGATGCTCGGGACCCTAATGAAAAACTGTTTTTT.

This clonotype was counted many times. This rearrangement joins TRBV20-1 to TRBJ2-7; D possibly corresponds to TRBD2 (5 bases). The CDR3 spans 12 residues. Germline loops: CDR1 DFQATT, CDR2 SNEGSKA (reference sequence). V lost 1 base, J lost 3 bases, and 7 bases lay in between. CDR3 in amino acids: CSARVLDYEQYF. The CDR3 DNA sequence: TGCAGTGCTAGAGTACTAGACTACGAGCAGTACTTC.

In this sample, this clonotype turned up a few times. The V gene is TRBV6-1, the J gene TRBJ1-5, with D tentatively TRBD1 (6 bases). In germline, CDR1 is MNHNS, CDR2 SASEGT. V lost 11 bases, J lost 0 bases, and 23 bases lay in between. The CDR3 covers 17 residues. The CDR3 bases are TGTGCCGCAGTACCCAGGAGGGGGGGGGATAGCAATCAGCCCCAGCATTTT. Translation: CAAVPRRGGDSNQPQHF.

This clonotype was seen more than once but under ten times. The chain has TRBV20-1 and TRBJ2-5; D unclear. The CDR3 spans 15 residues. The germline V and J ends were trimmed by 0 bases and 1 base, with 12 bases remaining between them. Germline CDR1 DFQATT, CDR2 SNEGSKA (reference sequence). Written as DNA, the CDR3 is TGCAGTGCTAGAGAGCCGGCAGGTGGCCAAGAGACCCAGTACTTC. Translating it yields CSAREPAGGQETQYF.

This CDR3 is CASSYSVAGLNYGYTF. The CDR3 coding sequence is TGTGCCAGCAGTTACTCGGTTGCAGGCCTGAACTATGGCTACACCTTC. The chain combines TRBV6-5 with TRBJ1-2; no firm D call. V lost 0 bases and J 2 bases, leaving 13 bases between the germline ends. The CDR3 is 16 amino acids. CDR1 is MNHEY, CDR2 SVGAGI, per germline.

The chain's CDR3 is CASRRSHVLSSYNSPLHF. DNA of the CDR3: TGTGCCAGCAGGAGATCTCATGTGCTCAGTTCCTATAATTCACCCCTCCACTTT. The chain carries TRBV6-1 and TRBJ1-6, with D uncertain. The germline gives CDR1 MNHNS, CDR2 SASEGT. Trimming cost V 6 bases and J 1 base, with 19 bases left between them. CDR3 length: 18 residues.

This clonotype was seen more than once but under ten times. The chain employs TRBV4-2 and TRBJ2-3; no definite D call. The length of the CDR3 is 16 residues. V lost 1 base to trimming and J lost 4 bases, with 15 bases between them. Germline lookup yields CDR1 LGHNA and CDR2 YNFKEQ. The CDR3 sequence is CASSQGSRGGADTQYF. CDR3 sequence (DNA): TGTGCCAGCAGCCAAGGGAGTCGAGGCGGCGCAGATACGCAGTATTTT.

This clonotype has more than one count but fewer than ten. The chain uses TRBV20-1 and TRBJ2-1; 8 bases are a match to TRBD2. This CDR3 comprises 14 residues. The V and J ends lost 4 bases and 6 bases, in that order; junction bases with no gene match: 8. Germline V gene lookup returns CDR1 DFQATT and CDR2 SNEGSKA (reference sequence). This CDR3 reads CSAKSSGPGNEQFF. The CDR3 DNA reads as TGCAGTGCTAAGTCTAGCGGGCCAGGCAATGAGCAGTTCTTC.

This clonotype was counted between two and nine times. CDR3 coding DNA: TGTGCTACCGACGTTGTGGGGGCCAGTGAAGCTTTCTTT. This sequence encodes CATDVVGASEAFF. V is TRBV4-2 and J is TRBJ1-1; TRBD1 might be the D (6 bases). CDR1 and CDR2 (germline): LGHNA, YNFKEQ. This CDR3 is built from 13 residues.

This clonotype was found a few times. V and J are TRBV3-1 and TRBJ2-1; TRBD1 is a possible D gene (7 bases). Per germline, CDR1 LGHDT and CDR2 YNNKEL (reference sequence). V lost 6 bases, J lost 5 bases, and 29 bases lay in between. CDR3 length: 19 residues. CDR3 region: CASSQLSTRGQTPDNEQFF. CDR3 DNA sequence: TGTGCCAGCAGTCAACTTTCGACGCGGGGACAGACTCCAGACAATGAGCAGTTCTTC.

This clonotype was seen more than once but under ten times. The chain has TRBV12-3 or TRBV12-4 and TRBJ1-2, with 7 bases aligning to TRBD1. The CDR3 loop spans 15 amino acids. V was pared by 6 bases and J by 3 bases, with 10 bases of the junction left unmatched. DNA for the CDR3: TGTGCCAGCAGACGTACACAGGGGAATCACTATGGCTACACCTTC. Translation gives CASRRTQGNHYGYTF.

The chain combines TRBV19 with TRBJ2-7; D perhaps matches TRBD1 (5 bases). Trimming pared 6 bases from V and 1 base from J, leaving 16 bases between. The CDR3 sequence is 15 residues long. Germline V gene sequence: CDR1 LNHDA, CDR2 SQIVND (reference sequence). The CDR3 nucleotides read TGTGCCAGTAGCCGACAGTTCCTGGAGTCCTACGAGCAGTACTTC. Its translation: CASSRQFLESYEQYF.